Here is one T cell receptor (beta chain) with its context. These data are taken from a study of blood T cell repertoires in COVID-19. Study background: The United States, Italy and Spain provided the acute and convalescent COVID-19 samples.

Germline V CDR1 and CDR2: MNHEY, SMNVEV (reference sequence). With 3 bases removed from V and 6 bases from J, the gap between germline ends came to 14 bases. The length of the CDR3 is 15 residues. Using immunoSEQ multiplex PCR, the repertoire was profiled, and TCRdb retains in-frame clones only, with some absent. The top ten hold 26% of the sample, which has roughly 97,000 clones, roughly 80% seen once. The J gene is TRBJ2-2, the V gene TRBV27; weak D call: TRBD2 (5 bases). Specimen: peripheral blood. The clonotype originates from a man aged 60-69 years with acute or convalescent COVID-19. The CDR3, as DNA: TGTGCCAGCAGTTTGAACCGATTGGGAGCCGGGGAGCTGTTTTTT. Translating gives CASSLNRLGAGELFF.